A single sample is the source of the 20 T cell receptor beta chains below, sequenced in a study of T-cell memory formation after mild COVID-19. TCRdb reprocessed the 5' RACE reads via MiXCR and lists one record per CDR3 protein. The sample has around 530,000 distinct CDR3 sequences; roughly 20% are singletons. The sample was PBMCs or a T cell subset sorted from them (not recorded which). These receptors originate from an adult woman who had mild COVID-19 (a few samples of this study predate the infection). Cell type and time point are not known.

As DNA, the CDR3 is TGTGCCAGCAGCTTTGACCTTACCAACACCGGGGAGCTGTTTTTT. As protein: CASSFDLTNTGELFF. The rearrangement uses TRBV7-2 and TRBJ2-2; no reliable D call. The CDR3 is 15 residues long. Between the trimmed V and J ends, which lost 3 bases and 2 bases, there was a span of 10 bases. CDR1 SGHTA and CDR2 FQGNSA come from the germline V gene.

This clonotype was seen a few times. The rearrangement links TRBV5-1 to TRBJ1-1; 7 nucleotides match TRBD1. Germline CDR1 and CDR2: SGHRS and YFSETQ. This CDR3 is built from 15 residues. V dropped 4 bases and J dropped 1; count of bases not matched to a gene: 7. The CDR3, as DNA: TGCGCCAGCAGCATATACAGGGGCCCGAACACTGAAGCTTTCTTT. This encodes CASSIYRGPNTEAFF.

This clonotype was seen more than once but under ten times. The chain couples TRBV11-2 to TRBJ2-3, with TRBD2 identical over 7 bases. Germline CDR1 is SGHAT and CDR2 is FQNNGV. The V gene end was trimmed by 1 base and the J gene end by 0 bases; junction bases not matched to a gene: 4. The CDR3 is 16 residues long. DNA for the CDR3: TGTGCCAGCAGCTTAGGTGCGGGGGTTAGCACAGATACGCAGTATTTT. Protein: CASSLGAGVSTDTQYF.

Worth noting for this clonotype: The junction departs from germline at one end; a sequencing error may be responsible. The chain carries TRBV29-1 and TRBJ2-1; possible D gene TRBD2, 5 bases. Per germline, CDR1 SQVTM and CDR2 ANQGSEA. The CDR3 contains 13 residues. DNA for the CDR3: TGCAGCGTTGAAGAAAGGGTCGGGATCAAACCAGTCTTC. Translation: CSVEERVGIKPVF.

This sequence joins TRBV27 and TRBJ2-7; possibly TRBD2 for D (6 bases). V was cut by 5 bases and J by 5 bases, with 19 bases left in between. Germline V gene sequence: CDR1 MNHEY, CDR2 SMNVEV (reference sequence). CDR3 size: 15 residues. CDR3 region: CASSAGGRVWDEQYF. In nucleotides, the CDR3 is TGTGCCAGCAGTGCCGGGGGAAGGGTGTGGGACGAGCAGTACTTC.

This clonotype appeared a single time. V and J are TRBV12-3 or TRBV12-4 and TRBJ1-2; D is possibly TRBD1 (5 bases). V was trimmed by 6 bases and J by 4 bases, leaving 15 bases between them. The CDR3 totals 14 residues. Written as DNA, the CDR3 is TGTGCCAGCAGCCCGGGGGGAAAGGGCTATGGCTACACCTTC. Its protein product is CASSPGGKGYGYTF.

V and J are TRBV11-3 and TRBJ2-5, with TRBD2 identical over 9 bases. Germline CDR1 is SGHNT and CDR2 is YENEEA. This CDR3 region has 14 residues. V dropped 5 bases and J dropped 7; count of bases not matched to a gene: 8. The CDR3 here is CASSPSGTRRTQYF. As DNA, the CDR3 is TGTGCCAGCAGCCCTAGCGGGACGCGACGGACCCAGTACTTC.

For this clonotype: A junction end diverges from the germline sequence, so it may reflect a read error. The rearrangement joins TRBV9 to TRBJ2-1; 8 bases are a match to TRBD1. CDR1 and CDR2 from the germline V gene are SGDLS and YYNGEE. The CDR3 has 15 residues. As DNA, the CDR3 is TGTGCCAGCAGCGCCCGGGACAGGTCCTACAATGAGCAGTCCTTC. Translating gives CASSARDRSYNEQSF.

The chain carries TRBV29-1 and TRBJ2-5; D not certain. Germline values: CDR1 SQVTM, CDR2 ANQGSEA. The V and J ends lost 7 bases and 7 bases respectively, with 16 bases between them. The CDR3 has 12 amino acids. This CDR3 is CSAAAYIGTQYF. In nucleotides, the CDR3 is TGCAGCGCCGCGGCCTATATCGGGACCCAGTACTTC.

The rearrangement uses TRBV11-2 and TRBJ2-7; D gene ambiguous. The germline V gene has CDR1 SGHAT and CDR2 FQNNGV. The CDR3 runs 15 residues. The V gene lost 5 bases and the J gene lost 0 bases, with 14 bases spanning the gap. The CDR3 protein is CASSASRTASYEQYF. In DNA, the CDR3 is TGTGCCAGCAGCGCCTCCCGGACGGCCTCCTACGAGCAGTACTTC. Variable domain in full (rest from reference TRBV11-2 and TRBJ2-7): EAGVAQSPRYKIIEKRQSVAFWCNPISGHATLYWYQQILGQGPKLLIQFQNNGVVDDSQLPKDRFSAERLKGVDSTLKIQPAKLEDSAVYLCASSASRTASYEQYFGPGTRLTVT.

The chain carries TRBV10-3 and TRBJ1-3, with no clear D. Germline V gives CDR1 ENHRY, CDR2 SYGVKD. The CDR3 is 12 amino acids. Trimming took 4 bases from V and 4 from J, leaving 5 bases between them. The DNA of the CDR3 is TGTGCCATCAGTGGGAACGGAAACACCATATATTTT. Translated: CAISGNGNTIYF.

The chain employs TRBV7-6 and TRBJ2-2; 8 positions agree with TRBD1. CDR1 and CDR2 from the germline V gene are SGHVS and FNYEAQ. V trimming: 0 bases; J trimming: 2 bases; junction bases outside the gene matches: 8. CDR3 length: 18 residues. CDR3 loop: CASSLAPGTGLNTGELFF. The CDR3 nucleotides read TGTGCCAGCAGCTTAGCCCCCGGGACAGGACTTAACACCGGGGAGCTGTTTTTT.

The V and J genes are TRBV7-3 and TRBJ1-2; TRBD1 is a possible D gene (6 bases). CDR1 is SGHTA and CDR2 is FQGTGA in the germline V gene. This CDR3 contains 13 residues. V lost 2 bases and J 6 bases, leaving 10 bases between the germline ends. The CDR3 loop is CASSLSQGNGYTF. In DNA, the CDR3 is TGTGCCAGCAGCTTATCACAGGGCAATGGCTACACCTTC.

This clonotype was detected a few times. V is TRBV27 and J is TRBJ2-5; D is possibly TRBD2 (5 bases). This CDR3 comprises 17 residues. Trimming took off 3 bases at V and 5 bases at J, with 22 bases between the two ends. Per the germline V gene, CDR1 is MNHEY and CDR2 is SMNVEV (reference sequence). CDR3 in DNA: TGTGCCAGCAGTTTGTACTACGGACCCGGCCGAGGGGAGACCCAGTACTTC. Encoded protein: CASSLYYGPGRGETQYF.

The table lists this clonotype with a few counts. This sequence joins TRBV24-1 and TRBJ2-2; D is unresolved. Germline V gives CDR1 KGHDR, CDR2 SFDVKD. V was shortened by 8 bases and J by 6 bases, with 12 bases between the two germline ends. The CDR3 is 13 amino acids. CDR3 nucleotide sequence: TGTGCCACCAAAGGGTTAGGCGCCGGGGAGCTGTTTTTT. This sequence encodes CATKGLGAGELFF.

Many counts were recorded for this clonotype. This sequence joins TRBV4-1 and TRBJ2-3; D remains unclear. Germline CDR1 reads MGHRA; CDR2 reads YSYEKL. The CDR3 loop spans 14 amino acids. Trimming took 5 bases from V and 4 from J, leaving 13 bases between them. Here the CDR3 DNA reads TGCGCCAGCAGCAAAAACCGGGTCTCAGATACGCAGTATTTT. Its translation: CASSKNRVSDTQYF.

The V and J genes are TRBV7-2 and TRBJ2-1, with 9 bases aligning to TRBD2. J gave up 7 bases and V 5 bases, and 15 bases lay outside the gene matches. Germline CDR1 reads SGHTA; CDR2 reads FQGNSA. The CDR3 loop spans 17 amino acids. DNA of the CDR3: TGTGCCAGCAGCCCTACCCTTCTAAGCGGGAGGAGAAATGAGCAGTTCTTC. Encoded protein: CASSPTLLSGRRNEQFF.

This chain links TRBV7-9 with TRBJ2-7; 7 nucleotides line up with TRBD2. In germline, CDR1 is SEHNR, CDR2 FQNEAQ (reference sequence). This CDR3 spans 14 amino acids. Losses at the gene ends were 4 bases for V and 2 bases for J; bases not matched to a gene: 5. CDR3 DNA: TGTGCCAGCAGCTCGGGACTACCCCCCTACGAGCAGTACTTC. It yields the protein CASSSGLPPYEQYF.

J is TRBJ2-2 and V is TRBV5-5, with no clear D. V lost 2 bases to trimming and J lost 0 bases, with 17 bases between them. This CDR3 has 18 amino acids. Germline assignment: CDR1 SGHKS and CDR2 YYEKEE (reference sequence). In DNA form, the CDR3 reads TGTGCCAGCAGCTTCCTCTTTGGCACACAGACGAACACCGGGGAGCTGTTTTTT. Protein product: CASSFLFGTQTNTGELFF.

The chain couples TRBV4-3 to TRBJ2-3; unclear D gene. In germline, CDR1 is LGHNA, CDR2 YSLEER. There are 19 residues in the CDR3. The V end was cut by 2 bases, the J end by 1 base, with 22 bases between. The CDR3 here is CASSQRYKDQLTGTDTQYF. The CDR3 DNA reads TGCGCCAGCAGCCAAAGATATAAGGACCAGCTAACTGGCACAGATACGCAGTATTTT.